A single sample gave rise to the 4 T cell receptor beta chains below, sequenced in a study of Ad26.COV2.S vaccination and SARS-CoV-2 variants. Treatment indicated: some 20 received Ad26.COV2.S at low or high dose, single or two shots; roughly five received placebo; per-sample allocation not given. After the first vaccine or placebo injection, samples were drawn on day 63. TCRdb's copy holds only in-frame clones and misses some; the assay was immunoSEQ multiplex PCR. The data contain some 340,000 clones, roughly 80% of them singletons. The sample was peripheral blood, taken in a trial of Ad26.COV2.S vaccine versus placebo. These receptors were taken from a person aged 18 to 59 who received the Ad26.COV2.S COVID-19 vaccine or a placebo.

V is TRBV5-6 and J is TRBJ1-4; 9 bases align to TRBD1. V trimming: 2 bases; J trimming: 7 bases; junction bases outside the gene matches: 3. Germline CDR1 reads SGHDT; CDR2 reads YYEEEE. This CDR3 comprises 14 residues. The CDR3 DNA follows: TGTGCCAGCAGCTTAGGACAGGGGAGTGAAAAACTGTTTTTT. Translation gives CASSLGQGSEKLFF.

The chain employs TRBV5-5 and TRBJ2-7; perhaps D is TRBD1 or TRBD2 (5 bases each). CDR3 size: 14 residues. Trimming shortened V by 2 bases and J by 4 bases, and 13 bases separated the two germline ends. Germline assignment: CDR1 SGHKS and CDR2 YYEKEE (reference sequence). In DNA form, the CDR3 reads TGTGCCAGCAGCTTATCCGGGACCTCTTACGAGCAGTACTTC. Amino acids: CASSLSGTSYEQYF.

The CDR3 nucleotides are TGTGCCAGCAGTGAGTCGGCAGGGTCTAACTATGGCTACACCTTC. Translated: CASSESAGSNYGYTF. V gene TRBV25-1 combines with J gene TRBJ1-2; D might be TRBD1 (5 bases). The V gene lost 3 bases and the J gene lost 0 bases, with 11 bases spanning the gap. CDR3 length: 15 amino acids. Looked up from germline, CDR1 is MGHDK and CDR2 is SYGVNS.

CDR3 region: CACKGTYEQYF. The CDR3, as DNA: TGTGCCTGTAAAGGAACCTACGAGCAGTACTTC. V usage is TRBV30 and J usage is TRBJ2-7, with no clear D. Germline assignment: CDR1 GTSNPN and CDR2 SVGIG (reference sequence). The CDR3 contains 11 residues. Trimming pared 6 bases from V and 2 bases from J, leaving 8 bases between.